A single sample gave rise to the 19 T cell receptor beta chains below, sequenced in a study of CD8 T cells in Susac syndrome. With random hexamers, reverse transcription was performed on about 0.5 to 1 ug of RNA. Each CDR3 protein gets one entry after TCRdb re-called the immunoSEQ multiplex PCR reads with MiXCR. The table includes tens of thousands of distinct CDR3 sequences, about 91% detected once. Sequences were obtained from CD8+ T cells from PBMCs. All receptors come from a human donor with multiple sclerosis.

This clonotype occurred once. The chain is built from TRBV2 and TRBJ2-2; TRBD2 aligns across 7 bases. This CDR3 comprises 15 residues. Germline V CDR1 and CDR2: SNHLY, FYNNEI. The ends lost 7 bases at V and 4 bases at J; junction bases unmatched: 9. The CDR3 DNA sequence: TGTGCCAGCAATTCCTGGACTAGAGGCACCGGGGAGCTGTTTTTT. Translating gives CASNSWTRGTGELFF.

CDR3 residues: CASSSTAGQETQYF. The DNA for the CDR3 is TGTGCCAGCAGTTCGACAGCCGGCCAAGAGACCCAGTACTTC. The chain employs TRBV9 and TRBJ2-5, with D tentatively TRBD1 (5 bases). In germline, CDR1 is SGDLS, CDR2 YYNGEE. The CDR3 is made up of 14 amino acids. Trimming left V 5 bases short and J 1 base short, with 12 bases between.

CDR3 sequence (DNA): TGTGCCACCAGTGATTTGACGGGAGGCGAGCAGTACTTC. Its protein product is CATSDLTGGEQYF. The chain employs TRBV24-1 and TRBJ2-7; TRBD2 agrees at 7 bases. Germline CDR1 KGHDR, CDR2 SFDVKD. The CDR3 consists of 13 residues. Trimming took 0 bases from V and 6 from J; bases not matched to a gene: 1.

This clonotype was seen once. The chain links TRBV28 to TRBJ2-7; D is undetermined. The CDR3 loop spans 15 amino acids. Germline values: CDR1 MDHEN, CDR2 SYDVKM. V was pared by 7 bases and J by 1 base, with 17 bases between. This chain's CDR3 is CASTPSKVPSYEQYF. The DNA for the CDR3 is TGTGCCAGCACCCCCTCGAAGGTTCCTTCCTACGAGCAGTACTTC.

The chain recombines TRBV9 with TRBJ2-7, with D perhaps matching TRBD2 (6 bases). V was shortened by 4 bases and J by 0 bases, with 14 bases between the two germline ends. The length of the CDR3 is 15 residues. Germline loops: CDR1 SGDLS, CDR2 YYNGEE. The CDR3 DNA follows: TGTGCCAGCAGCTCCGGGGGTGCGGACTCCTACGAGCAGTACTTC. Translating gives CASSSGGADSYEQYF.

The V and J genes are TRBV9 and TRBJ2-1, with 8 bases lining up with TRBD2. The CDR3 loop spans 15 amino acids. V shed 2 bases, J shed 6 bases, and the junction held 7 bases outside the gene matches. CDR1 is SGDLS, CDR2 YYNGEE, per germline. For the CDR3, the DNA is TGTGCCAGCAGCGTGAAACGGGAGGGAGGCAATGAGCAGTTCTTC. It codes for CASSVKREGGNEQFF.

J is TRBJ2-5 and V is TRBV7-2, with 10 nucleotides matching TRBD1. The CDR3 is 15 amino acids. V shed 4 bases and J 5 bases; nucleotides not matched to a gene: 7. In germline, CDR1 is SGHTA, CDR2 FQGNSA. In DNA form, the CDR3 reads TGTGCCAGCAGCTACCGGGACAGGGGTTCCGAGACCCAGTACTTC. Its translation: CASSYRDRGSETQYF.

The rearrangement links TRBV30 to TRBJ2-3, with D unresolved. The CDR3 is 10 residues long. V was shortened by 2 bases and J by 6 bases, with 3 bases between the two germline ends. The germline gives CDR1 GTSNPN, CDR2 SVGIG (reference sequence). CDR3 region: CAWSPDTQYF. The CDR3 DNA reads TGTGCCTGGAGTCCTGATACGCAGTATTTT.

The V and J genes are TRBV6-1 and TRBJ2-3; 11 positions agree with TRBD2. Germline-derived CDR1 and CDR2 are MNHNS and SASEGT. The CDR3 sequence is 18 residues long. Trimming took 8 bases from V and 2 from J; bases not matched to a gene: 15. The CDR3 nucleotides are TGTGCCAGCGGAGGGGACCCTAGCGGGGGGCCGTACACAGATACGCAGTATTTT. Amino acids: CASGGDPSGGPYTDTQYF.

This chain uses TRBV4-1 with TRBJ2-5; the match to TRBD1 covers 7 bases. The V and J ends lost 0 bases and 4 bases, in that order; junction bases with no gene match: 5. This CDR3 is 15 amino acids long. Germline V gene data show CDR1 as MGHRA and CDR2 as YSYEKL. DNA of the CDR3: TGCGCCAGCAGCCAAGACCGACAGGGTGCAGAGACCCAGTACTTC. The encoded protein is CASSQDRQGAETQYF.

CDR3 nucleotide sequence: TGTGCCACCAGTGACCTCTCCTCCACGAACACCGGGGAGCTGTTTTTT. It encodes CATSDLSSTNTGELFF. J is TRBJ2-2 and V is TRBV24-1; no reliable D call. This CDR3 comprises 16 residues. Germline V lookup: CDR1 KGHDR, CDR2 SFDVKD. Between the trimmed V and J ends, which lost 4 bases and 0 bases, there was a span of 11 bases.

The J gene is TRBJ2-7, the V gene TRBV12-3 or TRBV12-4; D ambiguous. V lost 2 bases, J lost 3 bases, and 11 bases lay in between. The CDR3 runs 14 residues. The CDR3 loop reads CASSLIGGHYEQYF. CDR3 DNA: TGTGCCAGCAGTTTAATTGGCGGCCACTACGAGCAGTACTTC.

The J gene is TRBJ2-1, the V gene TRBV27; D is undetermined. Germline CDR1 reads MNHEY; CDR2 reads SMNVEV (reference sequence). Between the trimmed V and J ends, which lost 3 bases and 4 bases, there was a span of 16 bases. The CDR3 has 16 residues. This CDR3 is CASSFGLTVGYNEQFF. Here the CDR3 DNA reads TGTGCCAGCAGTTTCGGGCTTACGGTCGGGTACAATGAGCAGTTCTTC.

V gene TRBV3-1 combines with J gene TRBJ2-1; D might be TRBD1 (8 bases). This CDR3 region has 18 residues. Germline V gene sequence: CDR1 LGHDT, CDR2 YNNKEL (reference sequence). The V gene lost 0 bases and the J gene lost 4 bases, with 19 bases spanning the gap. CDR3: CASSQEAGRDRSYNEQFF. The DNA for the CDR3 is TGTGCCAGCAGCCAAGAAGCAGGGAGGGACAGGAGTTACAATGAGCAGTTCTTC.

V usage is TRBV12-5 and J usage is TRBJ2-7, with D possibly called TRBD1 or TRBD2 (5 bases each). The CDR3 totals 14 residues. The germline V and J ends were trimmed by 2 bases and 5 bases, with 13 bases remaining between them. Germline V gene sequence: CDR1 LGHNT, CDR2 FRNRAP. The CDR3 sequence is CASGLIGTSNEQYF. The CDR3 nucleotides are TGTGCTAGTGGTTTGATCGGGACGAGCAACGAGCAGTACTTC. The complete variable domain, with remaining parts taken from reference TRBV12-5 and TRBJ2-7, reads DARVTQTPRHKVTEMGQEVTMRCQPILGHNTVFWYRQTMMQGLELLAYFRNRAPLDDSGMPKDRFSAEMPDATLATLKIQPSEPRDSAVYFCASGLIGTSNEQYFGPGTRLTVT.

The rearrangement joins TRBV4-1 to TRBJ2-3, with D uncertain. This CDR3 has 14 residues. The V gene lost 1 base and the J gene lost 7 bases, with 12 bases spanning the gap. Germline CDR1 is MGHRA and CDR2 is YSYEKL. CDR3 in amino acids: CASSQVFDDHTQYF. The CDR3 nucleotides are TGCGCCAGCAGCCAAGTGTTCGACGACCATACGCAGTATTTT.

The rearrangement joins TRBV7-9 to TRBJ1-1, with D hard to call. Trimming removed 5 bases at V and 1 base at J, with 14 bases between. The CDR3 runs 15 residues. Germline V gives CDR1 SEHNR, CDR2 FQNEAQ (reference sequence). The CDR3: CASSVFGRRNTEAFF. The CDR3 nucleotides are TGTGCCAGCAGCGTATTTGGTCGTAGGAACACTGAAGCTTTCTTT.

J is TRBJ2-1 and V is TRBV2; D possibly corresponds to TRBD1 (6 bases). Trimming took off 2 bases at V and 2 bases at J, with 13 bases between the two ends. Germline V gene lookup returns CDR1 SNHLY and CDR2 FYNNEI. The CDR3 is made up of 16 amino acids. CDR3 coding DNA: TGTGCCAGCAGTGAATTGGCCAGGGGAACCTACAATGAGCAGTTCTTC. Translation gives CASSELARGTYNEQFF.

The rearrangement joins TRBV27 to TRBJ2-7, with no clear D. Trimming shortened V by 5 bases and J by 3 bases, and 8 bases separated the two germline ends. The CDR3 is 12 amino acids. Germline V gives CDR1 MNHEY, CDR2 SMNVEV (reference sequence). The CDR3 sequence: CASSGNNYEQYF. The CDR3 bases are TGTGCCAGCAGTGGTAACAACTACGAGCAGTACTTC.